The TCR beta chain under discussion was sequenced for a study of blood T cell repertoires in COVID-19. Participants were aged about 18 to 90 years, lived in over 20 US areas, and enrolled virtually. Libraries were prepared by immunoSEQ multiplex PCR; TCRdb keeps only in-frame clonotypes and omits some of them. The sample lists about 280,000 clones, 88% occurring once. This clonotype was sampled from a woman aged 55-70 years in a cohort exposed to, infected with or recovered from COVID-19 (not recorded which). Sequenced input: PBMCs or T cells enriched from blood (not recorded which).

In DNA form, the CDR3 reads TGCGCCACCTCGACCGGGACAGGGTCTGCCGAGCAGTACTTC. Protein product: CATSTGTGSAEQYF. The chain is built from TRBV10-1 and TRBJ2-7; 9 bases align to TRBD1. V gave up 10 bases and J gave up 6 bases; unmatched junction bases: 13. CDR1 and CDR2 (germline): WNHNN, SYGVQD (reference sequence). The CDR3 is 14 residues long.